This TCR beta chain is from a study of T cell responses to AZD1222 COVID-19 vaccine. Study-wide results and limits: Dominant at 160-218 and 743-854, vaccine-associated CD4 TCRs also spanned spike.

This table comes from immunoSEQ multiplex PCR, and its TCRdb copy is limited to in-frame clones, with some not included. The sample holds 150,000 or so clones; 91% are singletons and the top ten take 3.8%. In the case of this clone: What it recognizes is unknown.

The CDR3 loop spans 15 amino acids. The V end lost 0 bases, the J end lost 8 bases, and 17 bases lay between the germline ends. The germline V gene has CDR1 SGHRS and CDR2 YFSETQ. This sequence was found in an adult who received the AZD1222 COVID-19 vaccine. The sample in question was peripheral blood, obtained 28 days after the second AZD1222 dose. The chain couples TRBV5-1 to TRBJ1-1; D ambiguous. CDR3 loop: CASSLVIRGFGEAFF. In nucleotides, the CDR3 is TGCGCCAGCAGCTTGGTTATTCGGGGTTTTGGGGAAGCTTTCTTT.